The sequence of this T cell receptor (beta chain) was determined in a study of spatial heterogeneity in lung cancer. This clonotype was seen more than once but under ten times. The antigen is undetermined. Study-wide results and limits: Tracking of tumor mutation counts was seen in expanded intratumoral alpha and beta TCR counts.

Time point given: sample taken at primary tumor resection. TCRdb fed the 5' RACE reads into MiXCR, producing one record per CDR3 protein. The profile covers around 20,000 distinct CDR3 sequences, with approximately 6.5% appearing a single time and 20% to 25% taken by the ten largest. The CDR3 is 15 residues long. Germline V gene data show CDR1 as DFQATT and CDR2 as SNEGSKA (reference sequence). The V segment lost 2 bases and the J segment 2 bases; nucleotides outside the gene matches: 5. This chain joins TRBV20-1 and TRBJ2-7; 11 nucleotides align to TRBD2. The sequence came from a female donor with early-stage non-small cell lung cancer. The sample here was lung tumor tissue, taken at surgery. CDR3 coding DNA: TGCAGTGCTAGACTCGGGACTAGCGGAACCTACGAGCAGTACTTC. Protein sequence: CSARLGTSGTYEQYF.